These 27 T cell receptor beta chains share one sample of origin, sequenced in a study of molecular identifiers for immune sequencing clone quantification. From the PCR reads, TCRdb called clonotypes with MiXCR, one entry per CDR3 protein. In the table there are 50,000 to 65,000 distinct CDR3 sequences, under 30% of which are singletons. Sequencing used naive CD8+ T cells from blood, with Jurkat cell RNA spiked in. Subset given: FACS-sorted CD8+CD4-CCR7+CD45RA+ naive T cells. These receptors originate from a human donor in good health. Some libraries in this study had Jurkat cell RNA spiked in.

Worth noting for this clonotype: A read error may explain this, as a much larger clone is one base away. The chain links TRBV27 to TRBJ2-3; D not resolved. The V gene lost 8 bases and the J gene lost 1 base, with 16 bases spanning the gap. Germline loops: CDR1 MNHEY, CDR2 SMNVEV (reference sequence). This CDR3 comprises 15 residues. The CDR3 DNA follows: TGTGCCAGCCGCATACCCGTGTCCCGCACAGATACGCAGTATTTT. Translated: CASRIPVSRTDTQYF.

There are many counts of this clonotype. CDR3 region: CSAVSGGYTF. In DNA form, the CDR3 reads TGCAGTGCTGTCAGTGGTGGCTACACCTTC. This rearrangement joins TRBV20-1 to TRBJ1-2; D not certain. CDR3 length equals 10 residues. CDR1 DFQATT and CDR2 SNEGSKA come from the germline V gene (reference sequence). V was pared by 5 bases and J by 7 bases, with 8 bases between.

A word on this clonotype: A much larger clone differs from this one at a single base, so this may be a read error. The chain has TRBV4-1 and TRBJ2-3; 10 nucleotides line up with TRBD1. The CDR3 has 15 amino acids. V lost 0 bases to trimming and J lost 6 bases; unmatched junction nucleotides: 3. Per germline, CDR1 MGHRA and CDR2 YSYEKL. The CDR3 loop is CASSQDGTGVDTQYF. CDR3 coding DNA: TGCGCCAGCAGCCAAGATGGGACAGGGGTTGATACGCAGTATTTT.

The table lists this clonotype with many counts. The chain carries TRBV12-3 or TRBV12-4 and TRBJ2-5, with D hard to call. The CDR3 is 15 residues long. Trimming cost V 3 bases and J 3 bases, with 14 bases left between them. In DNA form, the CDR3 reads TGTGCCAGCAGTTTTCCCCGCGGCGGAGAAGAGACCCAGTACTTC. Protein: CASSFPRGGEETQYF.

This clonotype has only a few counts. This chain uses TRBV6-2 or TRBV6-3 with TRBJ2-3; D unresolved. CDR3 length equals 15 residues. The V and J ends lost 2 bases and 0 bases respectively, with 9 bases between them. Germline CDR1 reads MNHEY; CDR2 reads SVGEGT. The CDR3: CASSYAKYSTDTQYF. CDR3 bases: TGTGCCAGCAGTTACGCGAAATATAGCACAGATACGCAGTATTTT.

This clonotype has only one observation. Possible read error: a much larger clone is one base away. The chain couples TRBV3-1 to TRBJ2-7; maybe TRBD1 (6 bases). This CDR3 region has 14 residues. Germline CDR1 and CDR2: LGHDT and YNNKEL (reference sequence). The DNA for the CDR3 is TGTGCCAGCAGCCAAACAGGGTCCTACTACGAGCTGTACTTC. Protein product: CASSQTGSYYELYF.

V is TRBV4-1 and J is TRBJ1-1; 9 bases are shared with TRBD1. This CDR3 is 15 amino acids long. The V gene end was trimmed by 3 bases and the J gene end by 5 bases; junction bases not matched to a gene: 7. Germline CDR1 MGHRA, CDR2 YSYEKL. The DNA of the CDR3 is TGCGCCAGCAGCCAGAGACAGGGGGAAAATACTGAAGCTTTCTTT. Its protein is CASSQRQGENTEAFF.

This clonotype was counted ten times or more. The CDR3 bases are TGCAGCGTTGGGCTAGCGGGAGTGTTTGGGGAGACCCAGTACTTC. It specifies CSVGLAGVFGETQYF. The gene calls are TRBV29-1 and TRBJ2-5, with 10 bases identical to TRBD2. The germline V gene encodes CDR1 SQVTM and CDR2 ANQGSEA. The V and J ends lost 4 bases and 5 bases, in that order; junction bases with no gene match: 10. The CDR3 is 15 amino acids.

This clonotype was seen ten or more times. J is TRBJ2-7 and V is TRBV28; TRBD1 matches 7 bases. With 1 base clipped from V and 2 bases from J, the junction kept 2 bases outside the gene matches. The germline gives CDR1 MDHEN, CDR2 SYDVKM. This CDR3 region has 14 residues. CDR3 sequence reads: CASSLFDRAYEQYF. The CDR3 DNA sequence: TGTGCCAGCAGTTTATTTGACAGGGCCTACGAGCAGTACTTC.

The chain uses TRBV12-3 or TRBV12-4 and TRBJ2-6; 10 bases fit TRBD1. With 6 bases clipped from V and 0 bases from J, the junction kept 5 bases outside the gene matches. The CDR3 extends over 17 amino acids. For the CDR3, the DNA is TGTGCCAGCAGCGGACAGGGGGTTTACTCTGGGGCCAACGTCCTGACTTTC. This codes for CASSGQGVYSGANVLTF.

This clonotype was counted ten times or more. V and J are TRBV7-8 and TRBJ1-5; the match to TRBD1 covers 8 bases. The CDR3 runs 17 residues. Unmatched junction bases numbered 9, after V lost 2 bases and J lost 3 bases. Germline CDR1 reads SGHVS; CDR2 reads FQNEAQ. CDR3 DNA: TGTGCCAGCAGCTTAATTCAGGGACAGGTGTACAATCAGCCCCAGCATTTT. Translating gives CASSLIQGQVYNQPQHF.

Note on this clonotype: With a much larger clone just one base away, this may be a read error. The V gene is TRBV27, the J gene TRBJ1-4, with TRBD1 as a possible D gene (5 bases). The CDR3 has 14 residues. Germline V CDR1 and CDR2: MNHEY, SMNVEV (reference sequence). CDR3 DNA sequence: TGTGCCAGCAGGCCCGCGGGACTCAGTGAAAAACTGGTTTTT. Protein sequence: CASRPAGLSEKLVF. The full variable domain, completed using reference TRBV27 and TRBJ1-4, is EAQVTQNPRYLITVTGKKLTVTCSQNMNHEYMSWYRQDPGLGLRQIYYSMNVEVTDKGDVPEGYKVSRKEKRNFPLILESPSPNQTSLYFCASRPAGLSEKLVFGSGTQLSVL.

The chain recombines TRBV27 with TRBJ2-3, with 12 bases identical to TRBD1. This CDR3 has 15 amino acids. The germline gives CDR1 MNHEY, CDR2 SMNVEV (reference sequence). The J segment lost 5 bases and the V segment lost 6 bases, leaving 6 bases of the junction unmatched. CDR3 sequence: CASRGDRGRVDTQYF. CDR3 nucleotide sequence: TGTGCCAGCAGGGGGGACAGGGGGCGAGTAGATACGCAGTATTTT.

This clonotype came up a few times. The chain recombines TRBV10-2 with TRBJ2-5; 11 bases align to TRBD1. Unmatched junction bases numbered 4, after V lost 3 bases and J lost 4 bases. From germline, CDR1 is WSHSY and CDR2 SAAADI. This CDR3 has 15 amino acids. CDR3 nucleotide sequence: TGCGCCAGCAGTGATCCCGGGACAGGGGGAGAGACCCAGTACTTC. Translating it yields CASSDPGTGGETQYF.

This clonotype showed up just a few times. It may be a read error: a sequence one base away is much more abundant. This chain links TRBV7-2 with TRBJ2-3; 11 positions match TRBD2. The CDR3 loop spans 17 amino acids. Germline V gene sequence: CDR1 SGHTA, CDR2 FQGNSA. V shed 8 bases, J shed 2 bases, and the junction held 12 bases outside the gene matches. CDR3 sequence (DNA): TGTGCCAGCCGCCCACACCCTAGCGGGAGGTACACAGATACGCAGTATTTT. Its protein product is CASRPHPSGRYTDTQYF.

This clonotype was seen ten or more times. The chain combines TRBV12-3 or TRBV12-4 with TRBJ1-1; D might be TRBD1 (6 bases). CDR3 length equals 14 residues. V gave up 3 bases and J gave up 1 base, with 9 bases separating them. CDR3 nucleotides: TGTGCCAGCAGTTTCGGGACACCGAACACTGAAGCTTTCTTT. Translation gives CASSFGTPNTEAFF.

This clonotype has just a few counts. J is TRBJ1-2 and V is TRBV12-3 or TRBV12-4; D is uncertain. V gave up 2 bases and J gave up 6 bases, with 16 bases separating them. The CDR3 is 15 residues long. CDR3 sequence reads: CASSLHLAPPHGYTF. The CDR3 DNA reads TGTGCCAGCAGTTTACACCTAGCGCCCCCACATGGCTACACCTTC.

This clonotype showed up many times. This chain's CDR3 is CSASSYGLAGEIDTQYF. CDR3 in DNA: TGCAGTGCTAGTTCGTATGGACTAGCGGGGGAGATCGATACGCAGTATTTT. The chain couples TRBV20-1 to TRBJ2-3; the match to TRBD2 covers 13 bases. The CDR3 runs 17 residues. V lost 3 bases, J lost 6 bases, and 12 bases stayed unmatched. Looked up from germline, CDR1 is DFQATT and CDR2 is SNEGSKA (reference sequence).

About this clonotype itself: This sequence may be a read error, since a much larger clone differs from it by one base. The conserved phenylalanine or tryptophan is not found at the CDR3 terminus, so this likely reflects a read error. It is unclear where the CDR3 begins or ends on the DNA, so no DNA is shown, and the CDR3 is as TCRdb lists it. This chain joins TRBV6-6 and TRBJ2-1; the table calls TRBD1, which could not be checked here. The CDR3 spans 12 residues, counting both ends. Germline values: CDR1 MNHNY, CDR2 SVGAGI (reference sequence). The CDR3 region is CASSQDPSPSSS.

This clonotype occurred many times. The chain combines TRBV30 with TRBJ2-2; a weak D match, TRBD1 (6 bases). There are 14 residues in the CDR3. Germline CDR1 and CDR2: GTSNPN and SVGIG (reference sequence). V lost 4 bases, J lost 6 bases, and 15 bases lay in between. CDR3 sequence: CAWNEGGRAGELFF. DNA for the CDR3: TGTGCCTGGAACGAAGGGGGTAGGGCCGGGGAGCTGTTTTTT.

This clonotype was counted ten times or more. This rearrangement joins TRBV4-1 to TRBJ1-4; the D gene is possibly TRBD1 (6 bases). Germline V gives CDR1 MGHRA, CDR2 YSYEKL. The CDR3 has 17 amino acids. Trimming left V 1 base short and J 8 bases short, with 20 bases between. The CDR3 nucleotides are TGCGCCAGCAGCCAAGTTATCCGGCCGGGGGCTGGGGAAAAACTGTTTTTT. Encoded protein: CASSQVIRPGAGEKLFF.

Concerning this clonotype: A read error may explain this, as a much larger clone is one base away. This chain uses TRBV12-3 or TRBV12-4 with TRBJ2-5, with D maybe TRBD1 (5 bases). The length of the CDR3 is 13 residues. The CDR3 DNA sequence: TGTGCCAGCAGTACCTCAGGGTTAGAGGCCCAGTACTTC. Translated, it gives CASSTSGLEAQYF.

A few counts support this clonotype. The chain carries TRBV12-3 or TRBV12-4 and TRBJ2-2; D is possibly TRBD1 (5 bases). V lost 8 bases, J lost 3 bases, and 13 bases lay in between. There are 14 residues in the CDR3. CDR3 DNA: TGTGCCAGCGCAGGGTATGGCGACACCGGGGAGCTGTTTTTT. Translation: CASAGYGDTGELFF.

This clonotype occurred many times. This chain connects TRBV6-6 to TRBJ2-7; TRBD2 matches 10 bases. Germline V lookup: CDR1 MNHNY, CDR2 SVGAGI (reference sequence). Trimming cost V 2 bases and J 3 bases; bases outside gene matches: 4. CDR3 length: 15 residues. Written as DNA, the CDR3 is TGTGCCAGCAGTTACGTCCTAGCGGGGGACTACGAGCAGTACTTC. Protein sequence: CASSYVLAGDYEQYF.

This clonotype was seen only a few times. The chain joins TRBV7-9 to TRBJ2-4; D possibly matches TRBD1 or TRBD2 (5 bases each). Germline CDR1 SEHNR, CDR2 FQNEAQ (reference sequence). The CDR3 contains 16 residues. V lost 2 bases and J 5 bases, leaving 16 bases between the germline ends. CDR3: CASSLTTDGAENIQYF. In DNA form, the CDR3 reads TGTGCCAGCAGCTTAACGACGGACGGGGCTGAAAACATTCAGTACTTC.

This clonotype was counted at least ten times. The rearrangement links TRBV20-1 to TRBJ2-1, with 8 bases that match TRBD2. Germline trimming cut 4 bases from V and 4 bases from J; bases unmatched to any gene: 21. The CDR3 spans 19 residues. Germline V gene data show CDR1 as DFQATT and CDR2 as SNEGSKA (reference sequence). The DNA of the CDR3 is TGCAGTGCTAATACCGATTCCGGTAGCGGGGTAAACGTTTACAATGAGCAGTTCTTC. This encodes CSANTDSGSGVNVYNEQFF.

On this clonotype itself: One end of the junction fails to match germline, which may point to a read error. The chain employs TRBV6-2 or TRBV6-3 and TRBJ1-1; D possibly corresponds to TRBD1 (5 bases). The CDR3 totals 13 residues. In germline, CDR1 is MNHEY, CDR2 SVGEGT. The DNA for the CDR3 is TGTGCCAGCATGGAGGGGTTTGCCACTGAAGCTCTCTTT. Translated: CASMEGFATEALF.